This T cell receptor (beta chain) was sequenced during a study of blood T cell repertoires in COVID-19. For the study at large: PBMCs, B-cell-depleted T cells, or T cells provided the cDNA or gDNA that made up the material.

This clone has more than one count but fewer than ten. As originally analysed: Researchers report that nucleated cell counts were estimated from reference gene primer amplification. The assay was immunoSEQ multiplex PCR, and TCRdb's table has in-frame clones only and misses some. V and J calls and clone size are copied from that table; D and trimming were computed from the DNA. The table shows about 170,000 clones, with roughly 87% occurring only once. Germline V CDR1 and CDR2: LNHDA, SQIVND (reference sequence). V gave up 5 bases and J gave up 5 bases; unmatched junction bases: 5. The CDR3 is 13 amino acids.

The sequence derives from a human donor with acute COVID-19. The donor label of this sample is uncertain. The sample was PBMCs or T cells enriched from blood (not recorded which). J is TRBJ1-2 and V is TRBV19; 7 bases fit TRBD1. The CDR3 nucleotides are TGTGCCAGTAGTCCGGGACAGTCTTATGGCTACACCTTC. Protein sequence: CASSPGQSYGYTF.